The rows below give T cell receptor beta chains drawn from one sample of a study of cytomegalovirus exposure and HLA in healthy donors. The table came from immunoSEQ multiplex PCR; TCRdb's copy has only in-frame clones and leaves some out. The sample comprises under 200,000 clones, around 77% of which are singletons, and roughly 2% rests with the top ten. The specimen was PBMCs. These receptors were taken from a man in his fifties in good health and CMV-seropositive. Both conserved end residues are part of each CDR3. Each record gives: V gene, clone size, J gene, D gene, CDR3 protein, CDR3 DNA. The D gene is left open where the match is weak. Size is stated for part of the rows, as once, few or many counts, or as a class when the clone is expanded.

TRBV4-3,.,TRBJ1-1,TRBD1,CASSQTTTGMNTEAFF,TGCGCCAGCAGCCAGACGACGACAGGGATGAACACTGAAGCTTTCTTT
TRBV6-5,few,TRBJ1-5,.,CASTRYSNQPQHF,TGTGCCAGCACACGGTATAGCAATCAGCCCCAGCATTTT
TRBV6-5,.,TRBJ2-7,.,CASNFRGREQYF,TGTGCCAGCAATTTCAGGGGAAGGGAGCAGTACTTC
TRBV28,.,TRBJ1-6,.,CASSLGGGPYNSPLHF,TGTGCCAGCAGTTTAGGGGGCGGCCCCTATAATTCACCCCTCCACTTT
TRBV6-5,.,TRBJ2-1,.,CATRTLGRLNEQFF,TGTGCCACCCGGACATTAGGGAGGCTCAATGAGCAGTTCTTC
TRBV27,.,TRBJ1-5,TRBD1,CASSSLTGGNQPQHF,TGTGCCAGCAGTTCCTTGACAGGGGGCAATCAGCCCCAGCATTTT
TRBV9,once,TRBJ1-2,TRBD1,CASSQGTGDGYTF,TGTGCCAGCAGCCAAGGGACAGGGGATGGCTACACCTTC
TRBV11-2,.,TRBJ1-6,.,CASSLSLGAPLHF,TGTGCCAGCAGCTTAAGCCTCGGAGCACCCCTCCACTTT
TRBV5-6,.,TRBJ1-4,.,CASSFWAGSNEKLFF,TGTGCCAGCAGCTTTTGGGCAGGTTCTAATGAAAAACTGTTTTTT
TRBV6-5,.,TRBJ2-1,TRBD1,CATGTGGRSYNEQFF,TGTGCCACCGGAACAGGGGGCCGCTCCTACAATGAGCAGTTCTTC
TRBV21-1,.,TRBJ2-2,.,CASIPGQRNTGELFF,TGTGCCAGCATTCCTGGACAGAGAAACACCGGGGAGCTGTTTTTT
TRBV5-4,once,TRBJ2-1,.,CASSLAWGGDEQFF,TGTGCCAGCAGCTTGGCATGGGGAGGCGATGAGCAGTTCTTC
TRBV19,once,TRBJ1-1,.,CASEQEVNTEAFF,TGTGCCAGCGAACAGGAAGTTAACACTGAAGCTTTCTTT
TRBV10-3,.,TRBJ2-2,TRBD1,CAIPRSGTENTGELFF,TGTGCCATCCCTAGATCCGGGACAGAGAACACCGGGGAGCTGTTTTTT
TRBV4-3,.,TRBJ1-1,TRBD1,CASSQDTGTGGDGWNTEAFF,TGCGCCAGCAGCCAAGATACCGGGACAGGGGGCGACGGGTGGAACACTGAAGCTTTCTTT
TRBV11-2,.,TRBJ2-7,.,CASSLLRAYEQYF,TGTGCCAGCAGCTTGCTCAGGGCCTACGAGCAGTACTTC
TRBV7-9,.,TRBJ1-4,.,CASSFTGQNEKLFF,TGTGCCAGCAGCTTCACGGGTCAGAATGAAAAACTGTTTTTT
TRBV4-3,.,TRBJ2-3,.,CASSQDFGATGRDTQYF,TGCGCCAGCAGCCAAGATTTTGGGGCCACCGGAAGGGATACGCAGTATTTT
TRBV18,few,TRBJ1-5,TRBD1,CASSPGQYSNQPQHF,TGTGCCAGCTCACCGGGACAGTATAGCAATCAGCCCCAGCATTTT